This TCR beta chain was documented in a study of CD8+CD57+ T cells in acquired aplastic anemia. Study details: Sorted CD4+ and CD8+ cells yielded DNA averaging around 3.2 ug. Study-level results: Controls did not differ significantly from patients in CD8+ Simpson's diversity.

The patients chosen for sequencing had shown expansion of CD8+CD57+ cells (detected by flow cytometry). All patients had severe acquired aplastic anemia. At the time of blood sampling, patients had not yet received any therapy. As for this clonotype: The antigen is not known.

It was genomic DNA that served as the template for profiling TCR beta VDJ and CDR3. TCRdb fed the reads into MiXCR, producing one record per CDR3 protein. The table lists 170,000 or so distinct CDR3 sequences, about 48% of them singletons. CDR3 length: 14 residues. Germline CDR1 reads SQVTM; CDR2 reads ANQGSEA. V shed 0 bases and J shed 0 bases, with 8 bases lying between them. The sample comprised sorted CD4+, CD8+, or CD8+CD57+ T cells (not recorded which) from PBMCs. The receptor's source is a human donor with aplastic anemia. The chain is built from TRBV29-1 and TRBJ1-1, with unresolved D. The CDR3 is CSVEDWGLNTEAFF. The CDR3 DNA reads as TGCAGCGTTGAAGATTGGGGTTTGAACACTGAAGCTTTCTTT. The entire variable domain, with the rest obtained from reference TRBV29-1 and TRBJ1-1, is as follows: SAVISQKPSRDICQRGTSLTIQCQVDSQVTMMFWYRQQPGQSLTLIATANQGSEATYESGFVIDKFPISRPNLTFSTLTVSNMSPEDSSIYLCSVEDWGLNTEAFFGQGTRLTVV.